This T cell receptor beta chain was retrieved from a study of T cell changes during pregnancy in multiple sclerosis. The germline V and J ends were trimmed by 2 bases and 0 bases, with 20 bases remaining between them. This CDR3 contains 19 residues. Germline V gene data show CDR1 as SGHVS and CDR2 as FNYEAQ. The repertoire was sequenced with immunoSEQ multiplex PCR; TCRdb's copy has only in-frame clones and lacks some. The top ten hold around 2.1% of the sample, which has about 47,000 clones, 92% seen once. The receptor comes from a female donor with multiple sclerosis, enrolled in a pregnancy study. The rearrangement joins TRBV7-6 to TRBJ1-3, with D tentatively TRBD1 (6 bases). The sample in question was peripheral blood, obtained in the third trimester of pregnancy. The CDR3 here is CASSLSGRGIVFSGNTIYF. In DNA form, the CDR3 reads TGTGCCAGCAGCTTATCAGGCAGGGGAATAGTCTTCTCTGGAAACACCATATATTTT.